This entry lists 3 T cell receptor beta chains sequenced from one sample in a study of PD-1 and CTLA-4 blockade in melanoma. The method was immunoSEQ multiplex PCR; TCRdb's version includes in-frame clones alone and lacks a portion of them. The repertoire includes approximately 33,000 clones, 75% to 95% of them detected once, and over 8.5% sits in the top ten. The starting material was CD8+ T cells from peripheral blood, obtained from a patient given anti-PD-1 treatment. These receptors were obtained from a human donor with melanoma.

The V call is TRBV15, the J call TRBJ1-1; the D gene is possibly TRBD1 (5 bases). V dropped 4 bases and J dropped 8 bases, with 14 bases sitting between them. This CDR3 spans 13 amino acids. CDR1 is LNHNV and CDR2 is YYDKDF in the germline V gene (reference sequence). CDR3 amino acids: CATSKKGLREAFF. The DNA of the CDR3 is TGTGCCACCAGCAAGAAGGGGTTACGGGAAGCTTTCTTT.

This sequence joins TRBV27 and TRBJ2-6, with TRBD1 as a possible D gene (7 bases). The CDR3 is 17 amino acids. Trimming removed 6 bases at V and 2 bases at J, with 17 bases between. The germline gives CDR1 MNHEY, CDR2 SMNVEV (reference sequence). The CDR3 loop reads CASSGGEGAAGANVLTF. CDR3 DNA sequence: TGTGCCAGCAGCGGGGGCGAGGGGGCGGCTGGGGCCAACGTCCTGACTTTC.

The chain joins TRBV18 to TRBJ2-3; TRBD1 matches at 7 bases. The CDR3 has 19 amino acids. Germline lookup yields CDR1 KGHSH and CDR2 LQKENI. Trimming removed 2 bases from V and 2 bases from J; junction bases left unmatched: 16. The CDR3 sequence is CASSPTGEGANMNTDTQYF. The CDR3 DNA sequence: TGTGCCAGCTCACCAACCGGAGAGGGGGCGAATATGAACACAGATACGCAGTATTTT.